These T cell receptor beta chains were read from a single sample in a study of blood T cell repertoires in COVID-19. Measured with immunoSEQ multiplex PCR; TCRdb has only the in-frame clones, and not every one. The sample has 80,000 to 100,000 clones, about 90% seen once. Sequencing input: peripheral blood. The receptors stem from a human donor with active COVID-19. The donor label of this sample is uncertain. Both conserved end residues are part of each CDR3.

TRBV21-1 CASSKEGERGDIETQYF
TRBV19 CASSENSNTIYF
TRBV27 CASSSPKQGGIYGYTF
TRBV11-2 CASRSWTGSPGFF
TRBV6-5 CASGTNSYNEQFF
TRBV3-1/TRBV3-2 CASSQARDRYQPQHF
TRBV19 CASSATTGGPYNSPLHF
TRBV6-5 CASSPGQGIYGYTF
TRBV6-2/TRBV6-3 CASSYLVGTDYGYTF
TRBV29-1 CSVELQYNEQFF
TRBV7-9 CASSIGTGENEKLFF
TRBV6-2/TRBV6-3 CASSYTGTSGAEYF
TRBV7-6 CASSSATGNYEQYF
TRBV10-2 CASSALSSGQDTQYF
TRBV7-8 CASSLPGGSPGSEQYF
TRBV27 CASTLRTGGFTEAFF
TRBV3-1/TRBV3-2 CASSPRPNQPQHF
TRBV11-2 CASSLDYSLTTNEKLFF